This TCR beta chain comes out of a study of blood T cells in healthy people across ages. Study-wide points: Naive T cell percentage showed a strong correlation with the diversity of TCR beta. The long-lived group displayed more naive CD4+ cells, plus higher diversity, than the aged donors did.

A J-beta primer mix and a sample-barcoded 5' primer were used in a second PCR of roughly 6 to 11 cycles. Every cDNA molecule bore a tag from a template-switch adaptor containing 12 random nucleotides. TCRdb itself ran the 5' RACE reads through MiXCR, one entry per CDR3 protein. The sample includes some 920,000 distinct CDR3 sequences, just over 50% seen only once; the top ten take 20% to 25%. The CDR3 spans 14 residues. CDR1 and CDR2 from the germline V gene are DFQATT and SNEGSKA (reference sequence). Details on this clonotype: What it recognizes is unknown.

This sequence originates from a woman aged 55-69 years in good health. Specimen: blood. This chain uses TRBV20-1 with TRBJ2-4; 9 bases match TRBD1. TRBJ2-7 explains the end of the DNA better; the J call may be wrong. The CDR3 reads CSGVPGQGKYEQYF. DNA for the CDR3: TGCAGTGGCGTACCGGGACAGGGAAAGTACGAGCAGTACTTC.